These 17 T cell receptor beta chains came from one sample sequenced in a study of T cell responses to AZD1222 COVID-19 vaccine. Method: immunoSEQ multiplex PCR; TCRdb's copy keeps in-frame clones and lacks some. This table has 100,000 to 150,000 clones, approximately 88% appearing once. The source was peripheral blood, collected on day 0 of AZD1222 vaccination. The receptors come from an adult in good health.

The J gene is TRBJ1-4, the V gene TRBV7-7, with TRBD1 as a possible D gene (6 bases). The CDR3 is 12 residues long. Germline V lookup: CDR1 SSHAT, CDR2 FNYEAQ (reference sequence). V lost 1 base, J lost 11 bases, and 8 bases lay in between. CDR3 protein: CASSLGTGKLFF. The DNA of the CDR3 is TGTGCCAGCAGCTTAGGTACAGGGAAACTGTTTTTT.

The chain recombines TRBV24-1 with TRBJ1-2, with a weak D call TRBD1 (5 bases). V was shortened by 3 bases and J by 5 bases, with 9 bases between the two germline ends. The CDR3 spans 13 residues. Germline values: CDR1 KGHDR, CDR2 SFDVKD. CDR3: CATSDGQGYGYTF. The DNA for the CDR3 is TGTGCCACCAGTGATGGCCAGGGTTATGGCTACACCTTC.

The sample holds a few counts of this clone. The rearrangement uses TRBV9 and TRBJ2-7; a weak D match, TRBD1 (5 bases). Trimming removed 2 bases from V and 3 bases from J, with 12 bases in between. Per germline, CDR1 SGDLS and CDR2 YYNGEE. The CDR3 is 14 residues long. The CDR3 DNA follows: TGTGCCAGCAGCGTCAGTGGGGCTTACTACGAGCAGTACTTC. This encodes CASSVSGAYYEQYF.

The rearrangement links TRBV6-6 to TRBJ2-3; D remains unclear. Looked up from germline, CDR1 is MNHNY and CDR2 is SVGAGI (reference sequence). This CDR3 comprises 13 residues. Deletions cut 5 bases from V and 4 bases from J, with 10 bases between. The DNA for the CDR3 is TGTGCCAGCAGTGGCCGGACGGCAGATACGCAGTATTTT. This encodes CASSGRTADTQYF.

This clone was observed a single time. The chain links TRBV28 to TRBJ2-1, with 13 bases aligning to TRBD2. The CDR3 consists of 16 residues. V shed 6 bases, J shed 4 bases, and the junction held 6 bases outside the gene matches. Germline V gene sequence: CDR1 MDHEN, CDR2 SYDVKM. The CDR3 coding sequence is TGTGCCAGCAGACTAGCGGGAGGGATGAAGTACAATGAGCAGTTCTTC. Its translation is CASRLAGGMKYNEQFF.

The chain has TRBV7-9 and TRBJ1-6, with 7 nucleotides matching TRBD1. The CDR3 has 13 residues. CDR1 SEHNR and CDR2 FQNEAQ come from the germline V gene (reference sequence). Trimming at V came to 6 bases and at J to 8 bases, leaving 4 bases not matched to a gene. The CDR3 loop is CASSPTGDSPLHF. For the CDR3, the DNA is TGTGCCAGCAGTCCTACAGGGGATTCACCCCTCCACTTT.

Here the CDR3 reads CASSQGGNEQFF. CDR3 DNA sequence: TGCGCCAGCAGTCAGGGAGGCAATGAGCAGTTCTTC. The chain is built from TRBV10-1 and TRBJ2-1; maybe TRBD2 (6 bases). The germline V gene encodes CDR1 WNHNN and CDR2 SYGVQD (reference sequence). With 5 bases removed from V and 6 bases from J, the gap between germline ends came to 8 bases. The CDR3 is made up of 12 amino acids.

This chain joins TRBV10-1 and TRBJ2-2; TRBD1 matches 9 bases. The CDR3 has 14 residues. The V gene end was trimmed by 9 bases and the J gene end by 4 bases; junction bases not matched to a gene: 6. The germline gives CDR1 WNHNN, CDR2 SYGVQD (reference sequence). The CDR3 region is CASTGGATTGELFF. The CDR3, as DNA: TGCGCCAGTACAGGGGGCGCGACCACCGGGGAGCTGTTTTTT.

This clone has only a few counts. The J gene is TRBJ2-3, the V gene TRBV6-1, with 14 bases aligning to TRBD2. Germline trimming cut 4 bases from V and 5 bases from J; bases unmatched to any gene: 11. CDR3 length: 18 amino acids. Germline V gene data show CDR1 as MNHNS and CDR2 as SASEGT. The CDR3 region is CASSGGTVGLAGEDTQYF. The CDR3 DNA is TGTGCCAGCAGTGGGGGGACAGTGGGACTAGCGGGAGAAGATACGCAGTATTTT.

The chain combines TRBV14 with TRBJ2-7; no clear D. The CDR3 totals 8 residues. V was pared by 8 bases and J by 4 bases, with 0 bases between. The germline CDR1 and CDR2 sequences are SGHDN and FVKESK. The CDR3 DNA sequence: TGTGCCAGCTACGAGCAGTACTTC. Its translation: CASYEQYF.

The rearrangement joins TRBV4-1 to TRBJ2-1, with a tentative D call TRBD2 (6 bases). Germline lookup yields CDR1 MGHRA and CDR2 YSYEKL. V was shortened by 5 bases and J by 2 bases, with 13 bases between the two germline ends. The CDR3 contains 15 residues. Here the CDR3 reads CASSMDAGPYNEQFF. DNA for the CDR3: TGCGCCAGCAGCATGGATGCGGGACCCTACAATGAGCAGTTCTTC.

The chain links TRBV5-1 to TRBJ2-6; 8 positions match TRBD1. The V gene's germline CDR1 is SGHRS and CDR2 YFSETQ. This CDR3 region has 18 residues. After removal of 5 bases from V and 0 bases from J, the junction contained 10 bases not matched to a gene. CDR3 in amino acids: CASRQDRELYSGANVLTF. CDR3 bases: TGCGCCAGCAGGCAGGACAGGGAGTTATACTCTGGGGCCAACGTCCTGACTTTC.

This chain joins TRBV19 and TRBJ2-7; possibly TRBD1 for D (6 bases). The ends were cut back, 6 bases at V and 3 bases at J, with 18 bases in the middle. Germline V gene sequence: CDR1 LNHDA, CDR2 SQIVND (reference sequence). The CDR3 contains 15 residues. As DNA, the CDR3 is TGTGCCAGTAGCCTGGCCTGGGACATCAACTACGAGCAGTACTTC. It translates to CASSLAWDINYEQYF.

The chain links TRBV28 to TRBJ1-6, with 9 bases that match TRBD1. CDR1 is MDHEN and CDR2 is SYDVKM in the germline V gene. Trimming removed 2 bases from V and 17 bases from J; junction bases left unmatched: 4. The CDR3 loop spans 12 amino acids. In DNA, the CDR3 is TGTGCCAGCAGTTTACTGGGACAGGGCTTCCACTTT. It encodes CASSLLGQGFHF. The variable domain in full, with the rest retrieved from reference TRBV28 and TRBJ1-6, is DVKVTQSSRYLVKRTGEKVFLECVQDMDHENMFWYRQDPGLGLRLIYFSYDVKMKEKGDIPEGYSVSREKKERFSLILESASTNQTSMYLCASSLLGQGFHFGNGTRLTVT.

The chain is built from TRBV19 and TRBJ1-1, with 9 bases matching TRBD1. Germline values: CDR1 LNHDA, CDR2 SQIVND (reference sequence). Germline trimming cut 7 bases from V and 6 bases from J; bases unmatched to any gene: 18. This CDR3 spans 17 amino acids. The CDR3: CASIPAVGQGRFAEAFF. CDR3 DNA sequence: TGTGCCAGTATTCCCGCAGTAGGACAGGGGCGTTTCGCTGAAGCTTTCTTT.

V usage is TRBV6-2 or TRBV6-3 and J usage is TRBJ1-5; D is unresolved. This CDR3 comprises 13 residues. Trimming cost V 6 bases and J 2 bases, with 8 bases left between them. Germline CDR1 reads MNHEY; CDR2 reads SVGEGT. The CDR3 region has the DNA TGTGCCAGCAGCCAGAGGGGCAATCAGCCCCAGCATTTT. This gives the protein CASSQRGNQPQHF.

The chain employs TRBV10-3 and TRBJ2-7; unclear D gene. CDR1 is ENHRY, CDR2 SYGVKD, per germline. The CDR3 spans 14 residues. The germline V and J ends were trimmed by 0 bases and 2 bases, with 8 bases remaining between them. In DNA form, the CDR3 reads TGTGCCATCAGTGAGTCGGTCCGGACCTACGAGCAGTACTTC. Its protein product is CAISESVRTYEQYF.